Below are 21 T cell receptor beta chains sequenced from a single sample in a study of identical twins. From the 5' RACE reads, TCRdb called clonotypes with MiXCR, one entry per CDR3 protein. This table holds roughly 1.6 million distinct CDR3 sequences, more than 30% found once. The sample consisted of cord blood. These receptors all stem from a newborn girl in good health.

For the CDR3, the DNA is TGTGCCAGCAGCTTAGAGGAAGGTGGTCACACTGAAGCTTTCTTT. Translating it yields CASSLEEGGHTEAFF. The chain combines TRBV7-9 with TRBJ1-1; no reliable D call. The V end was cut by 1 base, the J end by 3 bases, with 12 bases between. Per the germline V gene, CDR1 is SEHNR and CDR2 is FQNEAQ (reference sequence). The CDR3 runs 15 residues.

This sequence joins TRBV12-3 or TRBV12-4 and TRBJ2-4; D gene ambiguous. Trimming removed 5 bases at V and 16 bases at J, with 21 bases between. This CDR3 contains 13 residues. CDR3 amino acids: CASSPNMAYEHYF. The DNA for the CDR3 is TGTGCCAGCAGTCCAAATATGGCCTACGAGCATTACTTC.

This clonotype has more than one count but fewer than ten. CDR3 coding DNA: TGCAGCGCTAGGAATCGACAGGGTACCTACGAGCAGTACTTC. Translated: CSARNRQGTYEQYF. The chain recombines TRBV29-1 with TRBJ2-7; 7 bases agree with TRBD1. Germline V gene data show CDR1 as SQVTM and CDR2 as ANQGSEA. The junction had 11 bases not matched to a gene; V was cut back by 7 bases and J by 2 bases. The length of the CDR3 is 14 residues.

As regards this clonotype: A much larger clone lies a single base off, so this may be a read error. V usage is TRBV20-1 and J usage is TRBJ2-7; D perhaps matches TRBD1 (6 bases). Germline assignment: CDR1 DFQATT and CDR2 SNEGSKA (reference sequence). CDR3 size: 15 residues. Here the CDR3 DNA reads TGCAGTGCTAGAGCCGTAGGGACACCAACCTACGGGCAGTACTTC. Translation gives CSARAVGTPTYGQYF.

CDR3: CASSYGGVDETQYF. The CDR3 DNA is TGTGCCAGCAGTTACGGGGGAGTGGACGAGACCCAGTACTTC. The V and J genes are TRBV6-5 and TRBJ2-5; D assignment may be TRBD1 or TRBD2 (5 bases each). The length of the CDR3 is 14 residues. Per germline, CDR1 MNHEY and CDR2 SVGAGI. V was clipped by 2 bases and J by 5 bases, with 12 bases between them.

This chain uses TRBV20-1 with TRBJ2-2, with 13 bases aligning to TRBD2. Germline V gene lookup returns CDR1 DFQATT and CDR2 SNEGSKA (reference sequence). V lost 5 bases to trimming and J lost 0 bases; unmatched junction nucleotides: 3. The length of the CDR3 is 16 residues. The CDR3 sequence is CSAGGLAGTNTGELFF. For the CDR3, the DNA is TGCAGTGCTGGGGGACTAGCGGGGACGAACACCGGGGAGCTGTTTTTT.

The rearrangement uses TRBV20-1 and TRBJ2-3; D remains unclear. The germline CDR1 and CDR2 sequences are DFQATT and SNEGSKA (reference sequence). Trimming shortened V by 6 bases and J by 0 bases, and 19 bases separated the two germline ends. The CDR3 has 16 residues. The CDR3: CSATASGDGSTDTQYF. CDR3 DNA: TGCAGTGCCACAGCATCCGGTGATGGTAGCACAGATACGCAGTATTTT.

J is TRBJ2-5 and V is TRBV6-5; 7 bases are a match to TRBD2. Near its end, the DNA agrees better with TRBJ2-7, so the J call may be wrong. This CDR3 region has 16 residues. Germline CDR1 reads MNHEY; CDR2 reads SVGAGI. This CDR3 is CASSYSILANRYEQYF. CDR3 nucleotides: TGTGCCAGCAGTTACTCGATACTAGCGAATAGGTACGAGCAGTACTTC.

The V and J genes are TRBV29-1 and TRBJ1-2; unclear D gene. CDR1 and CDR2 (germline): SQVTM, ANQGSEA. The CDR3 consists of 11 residues. Between the trimmed V and J ends, which lost 3 bases and 6 bases, there was a span of 8 bases. Here the CDR3 reads CSVEGWDGYTF. The CDR3 DNA is TGCAGCGTTGAGGGATGGGATGGCTACACCTTC.

J is TRBJ1-2 and V is TRBV10-3; TRBD1 might be the D (6 bases). The V end was cut by 8 bases, the J end by 12 bases, with 19 bases between. The CDR3 runs to 12 residues. Germline CDR1 ENHRY, CDR2 SYGVKD. CDR3 sequence reads: CAILKQGYGHTF. The CDR3 DNA is TGTGCCATCCTGAAACAGGGTTATGGTCACACCTTC.

Many counts were recorded for this clonotype. The chain employs TRBV5-6 and TRBJ2-5; D gene unclear. Germline V gene data show CDR1 as SGHDT and CDR2 as YYEEEE. There are 12 residues in the CDR3. The V end was cut by 2 bases, the J end by 2 bases, with 4 bases between. The CDR3 DNA follows: TGTGCCAGCAGCTTCGTTCAAGAGACCCAGTACTTC. This sequence encodes CASSFVQETQYF.

The rearrangement uses TRBV10-3 and TRBJ1-1; D may be TRBD1 (6 bases). Trimming cost V 7 bases and J 1 base, with 16 bases left between them. Germline CDR1 and CDR2: ENHRY and SYGVKD. This CDR3 has 15 residues. Here the CDR3 reads CAITITGSGNTEAFF. The CDR3 DNA reads as TGTGCCATCACCATAACAGGGAGTGGGAACACTGAAGCTTTCTTT.

This rearrangement joins TRBV24-1 to TRBJ2-1; 7 bases fit TRBD2. The CDR3 contains 18 residues. Trimming at V came to 5 bases and at J to 0 bases, leaving 12 bases not matched to a gene. CDR1 and CDR2 from the germline V gene are KGHDR and SFDVKD. CDR3: CATSGGEGPWNSYNEQFF. The CDR3 DNA is TGTGCCACCAGTGGCGGGGAGGGCCCCTGGAACTCCTACAATGAGCAGTTCTTC.

The chain uses TRBV27 and TRBJ2-1, with TRBD2 identical over 7 bases. V shed 7 bases, J shed 0 bases, and the junction held 12 bases outside the gene matches. Germline V gene lookup returns CDR1 MNHEY and CDR2 SMNVEV (reference sequence). The CDR3 runs to 17 residues. The CDR3 coding sequence is TGTGCCAGCACCCCGCTAGCGGACCCCTTCTCCTACAATGAGCAGTTCTTC. Translating it yields CASTPLADPFSYNEQFF.

The chain recombines TRBV12-3 or TRBV12-4 with TRBJ2-1; 7 nucleotides line up with TRBD1. The V and J ends lost 8 bases and 7 bases, in that order; junction bases with no gene match: 17. This CDR3 region has 16 residues. CDR3 amino acids: CASARQGRATENEQFF. The CDR3 coding sequence is TGTGCCAGCGCCAGACAGGGCCGGGCCACCGAGAATGAGCAGTTCTTC.

The rearrangement uses TRBV5-1 and TRBJ2-1; 10 bases map to TRBD1. From germline, CDR1 is SGHRS and CDR2 YFSETQ. The ends lost 4 bases at V and 5 bases at J; junction bases unmatched: 6. CDR3 length: 15 amino acids. The CDR3 nucleotides are TGCGCCAGCAGCGAGGGACAGGGGATCGACAATGAGCAGTTCTTC. This gives the protein CASSEGQGIDNEQFF.

This clonotype was counted between two and nine times. The J gene is TRBJ2-3, the V gene TRBV7-2; 10 bases are shared with TRBD2. This CDR3 is 18 amino acids long. J lost 2 bases, V lost 2 bases, and 10 bases had no gene match. Germline V gene lookup returns CDR1 SGHTA and CDR2 FQGNSA. The CDR3 region is CASSLRASGGPLTDTQYF. CDR3 in DNA: TGTGCCAGCAGCTTAAGGGCTAGCGGGGGTCCCCTCACAGATACGCAGTATTTT.

The chain employs TRBV29-1 and TRBJ2-1; TRBD1 matches at 8 bases. J lost 3 bases, V lost 7 bases, and 11 bases had no gene match. CDR1 is SQVTM, CDR2 ANQGSEA, per germline. This CDR3 comprises 15 residues. The CDR3 DNA follows: TGCAGCGGCCCCTCACAGGGGGATAACTACAATGAGCAGTTCTTC. Translated: CSGPSQGDNYNEQFF.

This clonotype was counted between two and nine times. The rearrangement joins TRBV2 to TRBJ1-1; maybe TRBD1 (5 bases). The V gene lost 6 bases and the J gene lost 3 bases, with 14 bases spanning the gap. In germline, CDR1 is SNHLY, CDR2 FYNNEI. The CDR3 extends over 14 amino acids. The CDR3 sequence is CASRAGKVDTEAFF. The CDR3 DNA reads as TGTGCCAGCAGGGCAGGGAAAGTAGACACTGAAGCTTTCTTT.

This clonotype was recorded a few times. The chain uses TRBV3-1 and TRBJ2-1; perhaps TRBD2 as D (6 bases). The V end lost 4 bases, the J end lost 2 bases, and 12 bases lay between the germline ends. There are 15 residues in the CDR3. Germline CDR1 LGHDT, CDR2 YNNKEL (reference sequence). The CDR3 here is CASSPRGRTYNEQFF. The CDR3 DNA reads TGTGCCAGCAGCCCGCGGGGACGAACCTACAATGAGCAGTTCTTC.

This clonotype showed up just a few times. The chain recombines TRBV27 with TRBJ2-1; D not certain. This CDR3 region has 13 residues. The germline V and J ends were trimmed by 5 bases and 4 bases, with 9 bases remaining between them. The germline gives CDR1 MNHEY, CDR2 SMNVEV (reference sequence). The CDR3 protein is CASSVRRYNEQFF. CDR3 DNA sequence: TGTGCCAGCAGTGTCCGGAGATACAATGAGCAGTTCTTC.